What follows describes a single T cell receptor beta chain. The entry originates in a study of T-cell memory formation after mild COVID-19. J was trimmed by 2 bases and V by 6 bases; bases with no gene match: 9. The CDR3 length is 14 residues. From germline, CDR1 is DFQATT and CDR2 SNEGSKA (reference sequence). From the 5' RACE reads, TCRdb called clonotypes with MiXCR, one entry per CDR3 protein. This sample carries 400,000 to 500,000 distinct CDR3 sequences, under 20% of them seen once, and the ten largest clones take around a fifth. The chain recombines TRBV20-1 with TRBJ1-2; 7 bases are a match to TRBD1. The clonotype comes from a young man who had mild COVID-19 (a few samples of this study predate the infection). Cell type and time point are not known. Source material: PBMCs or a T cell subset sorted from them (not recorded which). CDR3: CSAVDLGQNYGYTF. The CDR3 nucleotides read TGCAGTGCCGTCGACCTGGGACAGAACTATGGCTACACCTTC.